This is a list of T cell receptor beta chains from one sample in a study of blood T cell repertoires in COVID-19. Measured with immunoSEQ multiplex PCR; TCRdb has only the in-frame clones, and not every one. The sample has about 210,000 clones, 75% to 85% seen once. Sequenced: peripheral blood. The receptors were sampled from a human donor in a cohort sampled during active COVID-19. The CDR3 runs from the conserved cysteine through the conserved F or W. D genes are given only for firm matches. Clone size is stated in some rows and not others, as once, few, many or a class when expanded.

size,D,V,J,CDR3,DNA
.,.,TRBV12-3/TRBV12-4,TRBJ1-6,CASSLRAGTRLHF,TGTGCCAGCAGTTTAAGGGCAGGGACAAGGCTCCACTTT
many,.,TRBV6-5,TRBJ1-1,CASSYRFDTEAFF,TGTGCCAGCAGTTATCGGTTTGACACTGAAGCTTTCTTT
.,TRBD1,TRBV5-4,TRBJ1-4,CASSRQGISNEKLFF,TGTGCCAGCAGTCGACAGGGGATCAGTAATGAAAAACTGTTTTTT
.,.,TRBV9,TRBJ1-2,CASSTTGLYGYTF,TGTGCCAGCAGCACCACGGGACTTTATGGCTACACCTTC
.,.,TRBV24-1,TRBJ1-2,CATKGMSGYTF,TGTGCCACCAAGGGGATGAGTGGCTACACCTTC
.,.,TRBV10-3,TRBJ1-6,CAISGTADNSPLHF,TGTGCCATCAGTGGGACAGCCGATAATTCACCCCTCCACTTT
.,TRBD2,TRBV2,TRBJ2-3,CASSGDSGRAVRNLYF,TGTGCCAGCAGTGGCGATAGCGGGAGGGCCGTTCGAAATCTGTATTTT
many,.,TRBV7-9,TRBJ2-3,CASSLNRDTDTQYF,TGTGCCAGCAGCTTAAACAGGGACACAGATACGCAGTATTTT
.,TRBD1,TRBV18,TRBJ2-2,CASSPLGPGTGTNGELFF,TGTGCCAGCTCACCACTAGGTCCCGGGACAGGGACGAACGGGGAGCTGTTTTTT
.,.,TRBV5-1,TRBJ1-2,CASSPDGLYGYTF,TGCGCCAGCAGCCCGGACGGACTCTATGGCTACACCTTC
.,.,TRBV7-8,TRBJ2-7,CASSFGPTAYEQYF,TGTGCCAGCAGCTTCGGACCGACAGCATACGAGCAGTACTTC
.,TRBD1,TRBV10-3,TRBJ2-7,CAITWDRGQDEQYF,TGTGCCATCACCTGGGACAGGGGGCAAGACGAGCAGTACTTC
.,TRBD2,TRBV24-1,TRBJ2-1,CATRGSGREEQFF,TGTGCCACCAGGGGTAGCGGGAGGGAAGAGCAGTTCTTC
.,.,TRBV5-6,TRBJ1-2,CASSQTGRGYGYTF,TGTGCCAGCAGCCAGACAGGTCGGGGCTATGGCTACACCTTC
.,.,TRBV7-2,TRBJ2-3,CASSPPGDTQYF,TGTGCCAGCAGCCCCCCAGGAGATACGCAGTATTTT
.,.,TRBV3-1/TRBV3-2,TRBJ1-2,CASSQDLHRSLYGYTF,TGTGCCAGCAGCCAAGATCTCCACAGGAGCCTCTATGGCTACACCTTC
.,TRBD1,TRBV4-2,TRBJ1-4,CASSQDTGGFEKLFF,TGTGCCAGCAGCCAAGACACAGGGGGCTTTGAAAAACTGTTTTTT
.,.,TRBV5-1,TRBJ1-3,CASSLDRKIYF,TGCGCCAGCAGCTTGGACAGGAAGATATATTTT
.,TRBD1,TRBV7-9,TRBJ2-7,CASRRGQGPYEQYF,TGTGCCAGCAGACGGGGACAGGGACCTTACGAGCAGTACTTC
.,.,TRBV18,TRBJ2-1,CASSPPSPYNEQFF,TGTGCCAGCTCACCACCGAGCCCCTACAATGAGCAGTTCTTC
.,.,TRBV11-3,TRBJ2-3,CASSLGRVADTQYF,TGTGCCAGCAGCTTAGGTCGCGTGGCAGATACGCAGTATTTT
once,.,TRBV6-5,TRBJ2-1,CASRREHEQFF,TGTGCCAGCAGGCGGGAACATGAGCAGTTCTTC
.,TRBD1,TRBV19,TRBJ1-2,CASSSSWQGDYGYTF,TGTGCCAGCTCCTCAAGTTGGCAGGGGGACTATGGCTACACCTTC
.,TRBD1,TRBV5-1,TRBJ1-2,CASSKTQGERGYTF,TGCGCCAGCAGTAAAACCCAGGGGGAGCGTGGCTACACCTTC
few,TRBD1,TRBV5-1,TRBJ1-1,CASSLGDRASLRTEAFF,TGCGCCAGCAGCTTGGGGGACAGGGCTTCGTTAAGAACTGAAGCTTTCTTT
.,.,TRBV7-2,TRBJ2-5,CASSFGGAQETQYF,TGTGCCAGCAGCTTCGGAGGGGCGCAGGAGACCCAGTACTTC
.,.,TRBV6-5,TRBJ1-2,CASSYQGLGYGYTF,TGTGCCAGCAGTTACCAGGGTCTAGGCTATGGCTACACCTTC
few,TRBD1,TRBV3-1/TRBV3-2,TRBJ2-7,CASSRDRSYEQYF,TGTGCCAGCAGCCGGGACAGGTCCTACGAGCAGTACTTC
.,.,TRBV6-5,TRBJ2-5,CASIKGGSQETQYF,TGTGCCAGCATTAAAGGCGGCAGTCAAGAGACCCAGTACTTC
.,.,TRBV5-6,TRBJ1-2,CASSLVDVRGIGYGYTF,TGTGCCAGCAGCTTGGTTGACGTTCGCGGGATTGGGTATGGCTACACCTTC
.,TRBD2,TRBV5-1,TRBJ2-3,CASSLVAGSTDTQYF,TGCGCCAGCAGCTTGGTAGCGGGTAGCACAGATACGCAGTATTTT
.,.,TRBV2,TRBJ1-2,CASSDQTQGGGYTF,TGTGCCAGCAGTGATCAGACGCAGGGTGGTGGCTACACCTTC
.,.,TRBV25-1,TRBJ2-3,CASRFDRITDTQYF,TGTGCCAGCAGATTCGACAGGATCACAGATACGCAGTATTTT
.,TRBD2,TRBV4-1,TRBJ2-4,CASSLTSGRDIQYF,TGCGCCAGCAGCCTGACTAGCGGGAGGGACATTCAGTACTTC
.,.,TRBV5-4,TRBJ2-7,CASSLDRVNEQYF,TGTGCCAGCAGCTTGGACAGGGTCAACGAGCAGTACTTC
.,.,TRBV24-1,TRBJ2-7,CATSDPGRESHEQYF,TGTGCCACCAGTGACCCCGGCAGGGAAAGCCACGAGCAGTACTTC
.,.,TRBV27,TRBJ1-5,CASNPQGFGNQPQHF,TGTGCCAGCAACCCCCAGGGATTCGGCAATCAGCCCCAGCATTTT
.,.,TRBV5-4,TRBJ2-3,CASSLQGFSTDTQYF,TGTGCCAGCAGCTTGCAGGGCTTCAGCACAGATACGCAGTATTTT
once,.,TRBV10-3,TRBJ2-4,CAISGGGSKNIQYF,TGTGCCATCAGTGGGGGAGGAAGCAAAAACATTCAGTACTTC
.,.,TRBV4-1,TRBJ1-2,CASSPSGGVYGYTF,TGCGCCAGCAGCCCCAGCGGGGGCGTCTATGGCTACACCTTC
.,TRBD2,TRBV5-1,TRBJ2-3,CASSLAGANTDTQYF,TGCGCCAGCAGTTTAGCGGGGGCAAACACAGATACGCAGTATTTT
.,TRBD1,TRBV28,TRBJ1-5,CASSSVGTGAGGGNQPQHF,TGTGCCAGCAGTTCCGTCGGGACAGGGGCCGGAGGAGGCAATCAGCCCCAGCATTTT
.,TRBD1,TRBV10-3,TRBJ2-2,CASEPQGAGGELFF,TGTGCCAGCGAACCTCAGGGGGCTGGCGGGGAGCTGTTTTTT
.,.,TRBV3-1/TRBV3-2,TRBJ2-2,CASSQDAGNTGELFF,TGTGCCAGCAGCCAAGACGCAGGGAACACCGGGGAGCTGTTTTTT
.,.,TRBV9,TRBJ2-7,CASTPGTEGNEQYF,TGTGCCAGCACACCCGGGACGGAGGGCAACGAGCAGTACTTC
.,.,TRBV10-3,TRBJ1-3,CAISGAGGPGNTIYF,TGTGCCATCAGTGGAGCCGGAGGCCCTGGAAACACCATATATTTT
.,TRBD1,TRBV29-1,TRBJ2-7,CSVARGTAYEQYF,TGCAGCGTTGCCAGAGGGACAGCCTACGAGCAGTACTTC
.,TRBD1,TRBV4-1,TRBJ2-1,CASSQWPGQSSYNEQFF,TGCGCCAGCAGCCAATGGCCGGGACAGAGCTCCTACAATGAGCAGTTCTTC
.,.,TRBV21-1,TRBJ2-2,CASSPQGTGGTGELFF,TGTGCCAGCAGCCCTCAGGGGACAGGGGGCACCGGGGAGCTGTTTTTT
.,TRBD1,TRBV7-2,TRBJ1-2,CASSYDRVSGYTF,TGTGCCAGCAGCTACGACAGGGTGTCTGGCTACACCTTC